Listed below are T cell receptor beta chains from one sample, sequenced in a study of blood T cells in healthy people across ages. TCRdb reanalysed the 5' RACE reads using MiXCR and keeps one entry per CDR3 protein. The data hold 650,000 to 800,000 distinct CDR3 sequences, with 44% observed a single time. Sequences were obtained from blood. These receptors all come from a man aged 55 to 70 in good health. CDR3s include the opening cysteine and the closing phenylalanine or tryptophan. The D gene is left open where the match is weak. Clone size appears in some rows only: once, few, many, or a class for an expanded clone.

clone_size	d_call	j_call	v_call	cdr3_aa	cdr3_nt
few	.	TRBJ2-3	TRBV6-6	CASSENRDTDTQYF	TGTGCCAGCAGCGAAAACAGGGACACAGATACGCAGTATTTT
once	.	TRBJ1-5	TRBV6-2/TRBV6-3	CAGSSARQPQHF	TGTGCCGGCAGTTCAGCTAGGCAGCCCCAGCATTTT
.	TRBD2	TRBJ2-3	TRBV27	CASSQLAGTDTQYF	TGTGCCAGCAGTCAACTAGCGGGCACAGATACGCAGTATTTT
.	TRBD1	TRBJ2-6	TRBV15	CATSRDQTGGRSGANVLTF	TGTGCCACCAGCAGAGATCAGACAGGGGGTCGATCTGGGGCCAACGTCCTGACTTTC
.	TRBD1	TRBJ1-6	TRBV30	CAWARQGNSPLHF	TGTGCCTGGGCTCGACAGGGTAATTCACCCCTCCACTTT
.	TRBD2	TRBJ2-7	TRBV3-1	CASSHQASGGSYEQYF	TGTGCCAGCAGCCATCAAGCTAGCGGGGGCTCCTACGAGCAGTACTTC
.	TRBD1	TRBJ2-3	TRBV12-3/TRBV12-4	CASSQRDRGTDTQYF	TGTGCCAGCAGTCAACGGGACAGGGGCACAGATACGCAGTATTTT
few	.	TRBJ2-1	TRBV5-1	CASSTGIDEQFF	TGCGCCAGCAGCACCGGAATAGATGAGCAGTTCTTC
.	TRBD2	TRBJ2-1	TRBV11-3	CASSSGSGGLRNLFF	TGTGCCAGCAGCTCCGGTAGCGGGGGGCTCCGCAACCTGTTCTTC
.	TRBD1	TRBJ2-3	TRBV14	CASVLRGPLTDTQYF	TGTGCCAGCGTACTCAGGGGGCCCTTAACAGATACGCAGTATTTT
many	TRBD2	TRBJ2-2	TRBV20-1	CSVTSGDTGELFF	TGCAGTGTTACTAGCGGGGACACCGGGGAGCTGTTTTTT
.	TRBD1	TRBJ2-3	TRBV11-2	CASTRQGVVGTQYF	TGTGCCAGCACCCGACAGGGCGTAGTAGGTACGCAGTATTTT
few	TRBD1	TRBJ2-7	TRBV15	CATSRATGTPYEQYF	TGTGCCACCAGCAGAGCGACAGGGACCCCCTACGAGCAGTACTTC
.	.	TRBJ2-7	TRBV11-2	CASSLSGAFYEQYF	TGTGCCAGCAGCTTATCGGGGGCTTTCTACGAGCAGTACTTC
few	TRBD1	TRBJ1-1	TRBV29-1	CSVPPGQGLNTEAFF	TGCAGCGTTCCCCCCGGACAGGGTTTGAACACTGAAGCTTTCTTT
.	.	TRBJ2-7	TRBV5-1	CASSKDGSSYEQYF	TGCGCCAGCAGTAAGGACGGGAGCTCCTACGAGCAGTACTTC
.	.	TRBJ1-2	TRBV6-5	CASSPGEARGYTF	TGTGCCAGCAGCCCGGGAGAGGCGCGGGGCTACACCTTC
.	.	TRBJ2-7	TRBV5-1	CASSLVKSNEQYF	TGCGCCAGCAGCTTGGTAAAAAGTAACGAGCAGTACTTC
.	.	TRBJ1-5	TRBV6-5	CASSYRTNQPQHF	TGTGCCAGCAGTTATAGAACCAATCAGCCCCAGCATTTT
.	.	TRBJ2-1	TRBV2	CASNFLAGPYNEQFF	TGTGCCAGCAACTTTTTAGCAGGCCCCTACAATGAGCAGTTCTTC
.	.	TRBJ1-5	TRBV2	CASSEASGSGEPQHF	TGTGCCAGCAGTGAAGCGTCGGGGTCGGGGGAGCCCCAGCATTTT
once	.	TRBJ1-2	TRBV10-3	CAVSEGPNYGYTF	TGTGCCGTCAGTGAGGGACCTAACTATGGCTACACCTTC
few	TRBD1	TRBJ1-1	TRBV12-3/TRBV12-4	CASSITGVSEAFF	TGTGCCAGCAGTATTACAGGGGTTTCTGAAGCTTTCTTT
.	.	TRBJ2-3	TRBV9	CASSVDGPDTQYF	TGTGCCAGCAGCGTAGACGGTCCTGATACGCAGTATTTT
.	.	TRBJ2-3	TRBV20-1	CSARDPRGYTDTQYF	TGCAGTGCTAGAGATCCCCGGGGGTACACAGATACGCAGTATTTT
.	TRBD2	TRBJ2-1	TRBV7-8	CASSLGTSGGVNEQFF	TGTGCCAGCAGCTTAGGGACTAGCGGGGGGGTGAATGAGCAGTTCTTC
.	.	TRBJ1-1	TRBV29-1	CSVSEGSRTEAFF	TGCAGTGTAAGTGAAGGGTCGAGGACTGAAGCTTTCTTT
many	.	TRBJ2-7	TRBV12-3/TRBV12-4	CASSPRSSYEQYF	TGTGCCAGCAGTCCCCGGTCGTCCTACGAGCAGTACTTC
.	.	TRBJ1-2	TRBV5-1	CASSYGSEAGGYTF	TGCGCCAGCAGCTACGGGTCCGAGGCAGGAGGCTACACCTTC
few	TRBD1	TRBJ2-7	TRBV6-1	CASRMGSGQDYEQYF	TGTGCCAGCAGAATGGGATCAGGACAGGATTACGAGCAGTACTTC
.	.	TRBJ2-4	TRBV7-2	CASSLVATGLQSKNIQYF	TGTGCCAGCAGCTTAGTAGCCACGGGACTTCAATCAAAAAACATTCAGTACTTC
.	TRBD2	TRBJ2-7	TRBV7-6	CASSLEVPRGAGTYEQYF	TGTGCCAGCAGCTTAGAGGTTCCGCGGGGGGCTGGCACCTACGAGCAGTACTTC